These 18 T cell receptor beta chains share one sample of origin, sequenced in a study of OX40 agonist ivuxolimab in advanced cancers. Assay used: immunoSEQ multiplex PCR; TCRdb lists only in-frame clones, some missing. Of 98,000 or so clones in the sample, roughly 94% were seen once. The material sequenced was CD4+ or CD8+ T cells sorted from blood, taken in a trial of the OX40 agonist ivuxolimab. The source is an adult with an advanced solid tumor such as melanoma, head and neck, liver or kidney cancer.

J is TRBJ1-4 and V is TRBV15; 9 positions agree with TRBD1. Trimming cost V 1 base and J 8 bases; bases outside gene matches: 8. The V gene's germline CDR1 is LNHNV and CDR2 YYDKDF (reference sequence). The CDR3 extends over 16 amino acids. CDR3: CATSRGSTGGNEKLFF. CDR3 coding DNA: TGTGCCACCAGCAGAGGATCGACAGGGGGGAACGAAAAACTGTTTTTT. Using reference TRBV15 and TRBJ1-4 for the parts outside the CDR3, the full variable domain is DAMVIQNPRYQVTQFGKPVTLSCSQTLNHNVMYWYQQKSSQAPKLLFHYYDKDFNNEADTPDNFQSRRPNTSFCFLDIRSPGLGDTAMYLCATSRGSTGGNEKLFFGSGTQLSVL.

CDR3 in amino acids: CASNLDRVGNTIYF. CDR3 sequence (DNA): TGTGCCAGCAATCTGGACAGGGTCGGAAACACCATATATTTT. The chain employs TRBV28 and TRBJ1-3; TRBD1 matches 8 bases. Germline CDR1 MDHEN, CDR2 SYDVKM. With 7 bases clipped from V and 4 bases from J, the junction kept 6 bases outside the gene matches. This CDR3 contains 14 residues.

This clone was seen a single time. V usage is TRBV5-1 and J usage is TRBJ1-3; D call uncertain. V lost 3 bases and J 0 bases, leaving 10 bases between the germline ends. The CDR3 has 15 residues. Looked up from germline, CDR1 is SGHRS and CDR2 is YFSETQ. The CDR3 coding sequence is TGCGCCAGCAGCTCCGGACCGAGCTCTGGAAACACCATATATTTT. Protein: CASSSGPSSGNTIYF. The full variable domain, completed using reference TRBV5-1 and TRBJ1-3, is KAGVTQTPRYLIKTRGQQVTLSCSPISGHRSVSWYQQTPGQGLQFLFEYFSETQRNKGNFPGRFSGRQFSNSRSEMNVSTLELGDSALYLCASSSGPSSGNTIYFGEGSWLTVV.

CDR3 region: CASSLRQGSLNQPQHF. CDR3 sequence (DNA): TGTGCCAGCAGTTTACGCCAGGGTAGTCTTAATCAGCCCCAGCATTTT. This chain connects TRBV27 to TRBJ1-5, with D perhaps TRBD1 (5 bases). Germline V CDR1 and CDR2: MNHEY, SMNVEV (reference sequence). With 2 bases removed from V and 4 bases from J, the gap between germline ends came to 15 bases. The CDR3 totals 16 residues.

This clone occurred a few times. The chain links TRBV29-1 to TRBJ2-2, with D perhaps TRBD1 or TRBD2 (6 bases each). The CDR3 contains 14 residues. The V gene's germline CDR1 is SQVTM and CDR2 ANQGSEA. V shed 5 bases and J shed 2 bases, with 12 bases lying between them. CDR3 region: CSVMGGGNTGELFF. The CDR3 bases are TGCAGCGTTATGGGGGGCGGCAACACCGGGGAGCTGTTTTTT.

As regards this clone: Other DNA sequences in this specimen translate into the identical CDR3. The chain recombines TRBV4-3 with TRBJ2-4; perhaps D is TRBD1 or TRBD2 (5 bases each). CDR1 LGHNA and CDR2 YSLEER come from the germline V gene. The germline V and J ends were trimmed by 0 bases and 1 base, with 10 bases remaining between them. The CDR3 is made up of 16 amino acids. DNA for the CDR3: TGCGCCAGCAGCCAAGATGTGGGGGTGGCCAAAAACATTCAGTACTTC. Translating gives CASSQDVGVAKNIQYF.

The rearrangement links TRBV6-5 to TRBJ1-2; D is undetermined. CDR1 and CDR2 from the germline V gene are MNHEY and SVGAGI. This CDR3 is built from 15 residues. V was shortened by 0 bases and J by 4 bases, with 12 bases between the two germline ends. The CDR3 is CASSYSGGGIYGYTF. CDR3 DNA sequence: TGTGCCAGCAGTTACTCCGGAGGCGGGATCTATGGCTACACCTTC.

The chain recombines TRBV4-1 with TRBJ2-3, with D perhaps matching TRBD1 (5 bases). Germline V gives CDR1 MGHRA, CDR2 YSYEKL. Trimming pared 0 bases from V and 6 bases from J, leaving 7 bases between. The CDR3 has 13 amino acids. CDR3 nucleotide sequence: TGCGCCAGCAGCCAAGAAGGGGCGGATACGCAGTATTTT. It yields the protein CASSQEGADTQYF.

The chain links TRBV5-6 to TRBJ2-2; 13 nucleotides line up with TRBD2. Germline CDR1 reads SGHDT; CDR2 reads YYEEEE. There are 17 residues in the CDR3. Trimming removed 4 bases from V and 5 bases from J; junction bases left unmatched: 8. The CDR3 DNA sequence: TGTGCCAGCAGCCTCCGACTAGCGGGGGGTTGGACCGGGGAGCTGTTTTTT. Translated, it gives CASSLRLAGGWTGELFF.

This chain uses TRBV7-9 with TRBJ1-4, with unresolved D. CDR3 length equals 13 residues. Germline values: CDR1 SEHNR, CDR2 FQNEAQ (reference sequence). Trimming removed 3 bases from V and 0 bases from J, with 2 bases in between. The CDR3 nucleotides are TGTGCCAGCAGCTTTGCAACTAATGAAAAACTGTTTTTT. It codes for CASSFATNEKLFF.

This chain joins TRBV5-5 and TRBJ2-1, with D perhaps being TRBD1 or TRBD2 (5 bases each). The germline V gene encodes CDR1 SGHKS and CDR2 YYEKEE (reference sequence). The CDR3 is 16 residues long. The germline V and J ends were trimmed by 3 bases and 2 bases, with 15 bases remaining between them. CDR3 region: CASSSTSQGPYNEQFF. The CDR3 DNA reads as TGTGCCAGCAGCTCAACCTCTCAGGGACCCTACAATGAGCAGTTCTTC.

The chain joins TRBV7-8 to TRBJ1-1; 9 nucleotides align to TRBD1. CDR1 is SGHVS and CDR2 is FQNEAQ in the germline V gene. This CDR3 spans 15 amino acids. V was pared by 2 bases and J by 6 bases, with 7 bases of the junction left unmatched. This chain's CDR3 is CASSLLGQGGSEAFF. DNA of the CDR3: TGTGCCAGCAGCTTATTGGGACAGGGAGGCTCTGAAGCTTTCTTT.

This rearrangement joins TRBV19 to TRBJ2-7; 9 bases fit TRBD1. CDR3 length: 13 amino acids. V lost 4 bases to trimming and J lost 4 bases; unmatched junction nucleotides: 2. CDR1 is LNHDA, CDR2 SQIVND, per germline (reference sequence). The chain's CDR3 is CASSSGQGYEQYF. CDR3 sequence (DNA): TGTGCCAGTAGTAGCGGACAGGGGTACGAGCAGTACTTC.

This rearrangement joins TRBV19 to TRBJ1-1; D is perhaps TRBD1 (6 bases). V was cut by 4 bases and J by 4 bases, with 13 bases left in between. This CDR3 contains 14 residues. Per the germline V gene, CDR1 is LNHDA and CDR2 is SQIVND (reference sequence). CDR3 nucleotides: TGTGCCAGTAGTAATGGGGGCTGGAGCACTGAAGCTTTCTTT. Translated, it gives CASSNGGWSTEAFF.

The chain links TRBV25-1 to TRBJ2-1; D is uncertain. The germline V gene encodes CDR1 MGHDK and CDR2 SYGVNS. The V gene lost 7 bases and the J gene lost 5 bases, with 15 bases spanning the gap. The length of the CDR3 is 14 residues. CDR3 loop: CASIPDVPDNEQFF. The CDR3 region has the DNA TGTGCCAGCATCCCGGACGTCCCGGACAATGAGCAGTTCTTC.

CDR3 in amino acids: CASSGENGYTF. The CDR3 DNA follows: TGTGCCAGCTCTGGTGAAAATGGCTACACCTTC. The rearrangement links TRBV18 to TRBJ1-2; D is ambiguous. The CDR3 has 11 residues. Germline V gives CDR1 KGHSH, CDR2 LQKENI. The ends were cut back, 6 bases at V and 6 bases at J, with 8 bases in the middle.

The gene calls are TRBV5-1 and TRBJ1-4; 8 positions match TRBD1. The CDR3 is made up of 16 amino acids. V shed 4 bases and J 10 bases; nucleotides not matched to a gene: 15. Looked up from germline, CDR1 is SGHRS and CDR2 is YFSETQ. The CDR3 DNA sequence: TGCGCCAGCAGCACAACCTTACAGGGGGGCAACGGAAAACTGTTTTTT. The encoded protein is CASSTTLQGGNGKLFF.

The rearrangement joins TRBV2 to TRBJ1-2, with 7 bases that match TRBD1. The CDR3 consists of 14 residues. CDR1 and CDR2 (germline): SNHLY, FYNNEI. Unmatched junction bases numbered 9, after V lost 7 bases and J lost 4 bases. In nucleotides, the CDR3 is TGTGCCAGCACCCCGACAGGGAAGGTCTATGGCTACACCTTC. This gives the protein CASTPTGKVYGYTF.